These T cell receptor beta chains were read from a single sample in a study of regulatory T cells in long-lasting Graves disease. Each CDR3 protein is one row after TCRdb ran MiXCR on the multiplex PCR reads. The top ten hold 13% to 15% of the sample, which has roughly 400,000 distinct CDR3 sequences, around a fifth seen once. The sequenced sample was peripheral blood mononuclear cells (PBMCs), obtained when the disease was refractory, from a patient treated with antithyroid drugs. These receptors were taken from a female donor with Graves disease. CDR3s include the opening cysteine and the closing phenylalanine or tryptophan. A D gene is named only where the DNA matches it firmly. The size entry is marked missing in some rows and otherwise reads once, few, many or a size class.

>TRBJ1-5|many|NA|TRBV12-3/TRBV12-4
TGTGCCAGCAGCCTGGACAGCTTAGTGGGGCAGCCCCAGCATTTT
CASSLDSLVGQPQHF
>TRBJ1-1|NA|NA|TRBV2
TGTGCCAGCAGTGAAGGGCCAGGGGTGCGAACTGAAGCTTTCTTT
CASSEGPGVRTEAFF
>TRBJ1-4|many|NA|TRBV7-3
TGTGCCAGCAGCGGCATAACAGGGTCTAATGAAAAACTGTTTTTT
CASSGITGSNEKLFF
>TRBJ2-1|few|NA|TRBV14
TGTGCCAGCAGCATCGGATATGAGCAGTTCTTC
CASSIGYEQFF
>TRBJ1-6|few|NA|TRBV5-1
TGCGCCAGCAGGGGTTCACCCCTCCACTTT
CASRGSPLHF
>TRBJ2-6|NA|NA|TRBV27
TGTGCCAGCAGTTGCCGGGTAGTTGTGCGCAGCTCTGGGGCCAACGTCCTGACTTTC
CASSCRVVVRSSGANVLTF
>TRBJ2-2|NA|NA|TRBV29-1
TGCAGCGTTGACAACAGTCGCACCGGGGAGCTGTTTTTT
CSVDNSRTGELFF
>TRBJ1-6|many|NA|TRBV3-1
TGTGCCAGCAGCCCCGGGGGGAATTCACCCCTCCACTTT
CASSPGGNSPLHF
>TRBJ2-3|NA|NA|TRBV7-3
TGTGCCAGCAGCGCCCGACGTACAGATACGCAGTATTTT
CASSARRTDTQYF
>TRBJ1-2|NA|NA|TRBV29-1
TGCAGCGTACAAATTGGACGGTACTATGGCTACACCTTC
CSVQIGRYYGYTF
>TRBJ2-2|NA|TRBD1|TRBV6-2/TRBV6-3
TGTGCCAGCAGTTACCGGGGACAGGGGGCCACCGGGGAGCTGTTTTTT
CASSYRGQGATGELFF
>TRBJ2-5|NA|NA|TRBV4-1
TGCGCCGGCAGCCAAGTGGGCGGGGAAGAGACCCAGTACTTC
CAGSQVGGEETQYF
>TRBJ1-1|many|NA|TRBV11-2
TGTGCCAGCAGCTTAGATAGACACGACACTGAAGCTTTCTTT
CASSLDRHDTEAFF
>TRBJ2-2|few|NA|TRBV27
TGTGCCAGCAGTCCCTCCGGGGGCTTCACCGGGGAGCTGTTTTTT
CASSPSGGFTGELFF
>TRBJ2-3|NA|NA|TRBV12-3/TRBV12-4
TGTGCCAGCAGTTTGAGAAGTCACACAGATACGCAGTATTTT
CASSLRSHTDTQYF
>TRBJ2-7|many|NA|TRBV2
TGTGCCAGCAGTAGTAATGGGGGACCAGAGCAGTACTTC
CASSSNGGPEQYF
>TRBJ1-2|NA|NA|TRBV7-2
TGTGCCAGCAGCTTCTACACCTTC
CASSFYTF
>TRBJ1-5|few|TRBD1|TRBV3-1
TGTGCCAGCAGCCAAGATCCAGGGGGCCAGCCCCAGCATTTT
CASSQDPGGQPQHF
>TRBJ2-7|few|NA|TRBV5-1
TGCGCCAGCAGCTTGAGGGCGTGGAGGGCAACCTACGAGCAGTACTTC
CASSLRAWRATYEQYF
>TRBJ2-7|few|TRBD1|TRBV27
TGTGCCAGCAGGCTCACCTATTCAGGGGGCAGGTACGAGCAGTACTTC
CASRLTYSGGRYEQYF
>TRBJ2-7|few|NA|TRBV7-3
TGTGCCAGCAGCTTAAACTGTCAGGTCTACTCCTACGAGCAGTACTTC
CASSLNCQVYSYEQYF
>TRBJ1-5|NA|NA|TRBV20-1
TGCAGTGCTAGTGGTCTACCAGGGGGCAATCAGCCCCAGCATTTT
CSASGLPGGNQPQHF
>TRBJ1-2|few|TRBD1|TRBV9
TGTGCCAGCAGCGCGCCCCAGGGGGATGGCTACACCTTC
CASSAPQGDGYTF
>TRBJ2-7|many|NA|TRBV2
TGTGCCAGCAGCACTCCCCGGGACATACCAGCCTACGAGCAGTACTTC
CASSTPRDIPAYEQYF
>TRBJ1-4|NA|NA|TRBV27
TGTGCCAGCAGTTTATCGTATGGGGGGCTGGGTGAAAAACTGTTTTTT
CASSLSYGGLGEKLFF
>TRBJ2-4|NA|TRBD2|TRBV19
TGTGCCAGTAGTATCGGTAGCGGGATAGCCAAAAACATTCAGTACTTC
CASSIGSGIAKNIQYF
>TRBJ1-2|many|TRBD1|TRBV28
TGTGCCAGCCTTCCGTTGCAGGGGGCTGGTGGCTACACCTTC
CASLPLQGAGGYTF
>TRBJ2-2|NA|NA|TRBV20-1
TGCAGTGCTCGTAGACACTACACCGGGGAGCTGTTTTTT
CSARRHYTGELFF
>TRBJ2-5|NA|TRBD2|TRBV6-1
TGTGCCAGCCTTCGACTAGCGGGAGTTCAAGAGACCCAGTACTTC
CASLRLAGVQETQYF
>TRBJ1-5|many|NA|TRBV20-1
TGCAGTGCTAGAAGGGGGGATCAGCCCCAGCATTTT
CSARRGDQPQHF
>TRBJ1-1|many|TRBD1|TRBV27
TGTGCCAGCAGTTCACAACAGGGGGCGAGTAGGGCTTTCTTT
CASSSQQGASRAFF
>TRBJ1-1|many|TRBD1|TRBV12-3/TRBV12-4
TGTGCCAGCCGGGACAGAAACACTGAAGCTTTCTTT
CASRDRNTEAFF
>TRBJ2-7|once|TRBD1|TRBV7-9
TGTGCCAGCAGCCAACCTGGACAGGGCTACGAGCAGTACTTC
CASSQPGQGYEQYF
>TRBJ2-7|NA|TRBD1|TRBV20-1
TGCAGTGCTAGAATCCGGCGACAGGGCTCCTACGAGCAGTACTTC
CSARIRRQGSYEQYF
>TRBJ2-2|NA|NA|TRBV9
TGTGCCAGCAGCGTAGTGCGGGAAGCGAACACCGGGGAGCTGTTTTTT
CASSVVREANTGELFF